The TCR beta chain under discussion was sequenced for a study of Tregs in tolerant kidney transplant recipients. Assay used: immunoSEQ multiplex PCR; TCRdb lists only in-frame clones, some missing. Of roughly 66,000 clones in the sample, around 90% are singletons; the top ten hold approximately 11%. Unstimulated Tregs (CD4+CD25+CD127-) and CD4+CD25- non-Tregs were sorted from PBMCs. The study, taken as a whole, reports: For some patients, primers changed over time, blocking nucleotide-level comparison.

This CDR3 comprises 14 residues. Trimming left V 2 bases short and J 6 bases short, with 11 bases between. From germline, CDR1 is MDHEN and CDR2 SYDVKM. With respect to this clone: Its target is not known.

The origin of this receptor is a human donor who received a combined kidney and bone marrow transplant. This rearrangement joins TRBV28 to TRBJ1-5; D may be TRBD1 (6 bases). Material: CD8+ T cells from blood, obtained before the transplant. CDR3 residues: CASSLRGSGQPQHF. CDR3 in DNA: TGTGCCAGCAGTTTAAGGGGGTCGGGTCAGCCCCAGCATTTT.